Listed below are T cell receptor beta chains from one sample, sequenced in a study of human T cells and chemical hapten exposure. TCRdb fed the RACE reads into MiXCR, producing one record per CDR3 protein. The sample has roughly 110,000 distinct CDR3 sequences, 9% to 15% seen once. Source: whole blood, taken in connection with sensitization to the hapten diphenylcyclopropenone (DPC). These receptor sequences come from a woman aged 50 to 60 with alopecia areata. Some clones in this sample may be carry-over from other donors' samples. CDR3s leave out the opening cysteine and the closing phenylalanine or tryptophan.

J gene: TRBJ2-7
V gene: TRBV6-5
CDR3 protein: ASSRIAGGPYEQY

J gene: TRBJ2-7
V gene: TRBV18
CDR3 protein: ASSPPGTGKTYEQY

J gene: TRBJ2-7
V gene: TRBV28
CDR3 protein: ASSKSVGPYEQY

J gene: TRBJ2-7
V gene: TRBV2
CDR3 protein: ASSPRQLTPYEQY

J gene: TRBJ1-5
V gene: TRBV11-2
CDR3 protein: ASSPSTGTSNQPQH

J gene: TRBJ2-2
V gene: TRBV5-1
CDR3 protein: ASRETGELF

J gene: TRBJ2-4
V gene: TRBV6-2/TRBV6-3
CDR3 protein: ASSYPRQLAKNIQY

J gene: TRBJ2-4
V gene: TRBV7-9
CDR3 protein: ASSIRTSATKNIQY

J gene: TRBJ2-4
V gene: TRBV2
CDR3 protein: ASRARQARDKNIQY

J gene: TRBJ2-3
V gene: TRBV6-5
CDR3 protein: ASSSLRAGNTDTQY

J gene: TRBJ1-5
V gene: TRBV7-9
CDR3 protein: ASSRTGGERNQH

J gene: TRBJ1-5
V gene: TRBV27
CDR3 protein: ASRDGALAQH

J gene: TRBJ2-3
V gene: TRBV28
CDR3 protein: ASATLDTQY

J gene: TRBJ2-1
V gene: TRBV11-2
CDR3 protein: ASSQSGGTAGRQF

J gene: TRBJ2-2
V gene: TRBV27
CDR3 protein: ASSSQLTGELF

J gene: TRBJ2-5
V gene: TRBV7-2
CDR3 protein: ASSLKWGGVRQETQY

J gene: TRBJ1-2
V gene: TRBV28
CDR3 protein: ASSPSGTGHYGYT

J gene: TRBJ2-3
V gene: TRBV6-6
CDR3 protein: ASSSGTLVDTQY

J gene: TRBJ1-2
V gene: TRBV27
CDR3 protein: ASSSRTGSYGYT

J gene: TRBJ1-5
V gene: TRBV12-3/TRBV12-4
CDR3 protein: ASSFGGAYSNQPQH

J gene: TRBJ1-5
V gene: TRBV7-2
CDR3 protein: ASSLASTGGDNQPQH

J gene: TRBJ2-7
V gene: TRBV28
CDR3 protein: ASSYASGGYEQY

J gene: TRBJ1-5
V gene: TRBV4-2
CDR3 protein: ASSQGTVAREPQH

J gene: TRBJ2-7
V gene: TRBV24-1
CDR3 protein: ATSGLGPGGYEQY

J gene: TRBJ1-3
V gene: TRBV11-2
CDR3 protein: ASSPRTGGSSGNTIY

J gene: TRBJ1-6
V gene: TRBV7-6
CDR3 protein: ASSLDSWHNSPLH

J gene: TRBJ1-5
V gene: TRBV28
CDR3 protein: ASSLRSWRQGYNQPQH

J gene: TRBJ1-2
V gene: TRBV5-6
CDR3 protein: ASSLERVWTIGYT

J gene: TRBJ2-5
V gene: TRBV6-6
CDR3 protein: ASSFSTGGETQY

J gene: NA
V gene: TRBV9
CDR3 protein: ASSPGGGTDTQH

J gene: TRBJ2-7
V gene: TRBV19
CDR3 protein: ASKVTGTAYEQY

J gene: TRBJ2-7
V gene: TRBV21-1
CDR3 protein: ASSQSGPDTRKQY

J gene: TRBJ2-5
V gene: TRBV27
CDR3 protein: ASSSNHPSSETQY

J gene: TRBJ2-7
V gene: TRBV24-1
CDR3 protein: ATSDVNEQY

J gene: TRBJ1-5
V gene: TRBV12-3/TRBV12-4
CDR3 protein: ASSPHGASNQPQH

J gene: TRBJ2-3
V gene: TRBV7-6
CDR3 protein: ASSLGAGGPTDTQY

J gene: TRBJ2-3
V gene: TRBV28
CDR3 protein: ASRVLGADTQY

J gene: TRBJ2-7
V gene: TRBV2
CDR3 protein: ASKLAGSYEQY

J gene: TRBJ2-2
V gene: TRBV19
CDR3 protein: ASSIVRTSRGELF

J gene: TRBJ1-3
V gene: TRBV7-2
CDR3 protein: ASSLGQVSGNTIY

J gene: TRBJ2-7
V gene: TRBV11-2
CDR3 protein: ASSIGRIYEQY

J gene: TRBJ2-3
V gene: TRBV3-1
CDR3 protein: ASSRGGDTQY

J gene: TRBJ1-4
V gene: TRBV4-1
CDR3 protein: ASSQDTVGEKLF

J gene: TRBJ2-7
V gene: TRBV28
CDR3 protein: ASSGGQGARNEQY

J gene: TRBJ1-2
V gene: TRBV28
CDR3 protein: ASRSGGDYGYT

J gene: TRBJ2-3
V gene: TRBV12-3/TRBV12-4
CDR3 protein: ASSVGQENVGDTQY

J gene: TRBJ2-5
V gene: TRBV29-1
CDR3 protein: SARGTPGETQY

J gene: TRBJ1-2
V gene: TRBV6-5
CDR3 protein: ASSYDRVYGYT

J gene: TRBJ2-7
V gene: TRBV7-8
CDR3 protein: ASSFGGKAYEQY

J gene: TRBJ2-7
V gene: TRBV29-1
CDR3 protein: SVESTSGGSGTYEQY

J gene: TRBJ2-4
V gene: TRBV18
CDR3 protein: ASSPGNTAGTGGS